Below, 17 T cell receptor beta chains from the same sample are listed, as sequenced in a study of tumor and adjacent non-tumor tissue in lung cancer. Three rounds of nested PCR, following a modified ARM-PCR protocol, produced the TCRbeta library. TCRdb redid the calling of the multiplex PCR reads with MiXCR, one entry per CDR3 protein. The table includes around 60,000 distinct CDR3 sequences, roughly two thirds detected once. RNA was extracted from bulk tissue without any cell sorting. More than 3 cm separated this lung sample from the edge of the tumor. Source material: distant non-tumor lung tissue. These receptors all come from a man aged 65 to 85 with non-small cell lung cancer.

Regarding this clonotype: One end of the junction fails to match germline, which may point to a read error. The chain recombines TRBV6-2 or TRBV6-3 with TRBJ1-1; D possibly corresponds to TRBD1 (5 bases). Looked up from germline, CDR1 is MNHEY and CDR2 is SVGEGT. The CDR3 is made up of 14 amino acids. The CDR3 bases are TGTACCAGCAGTTACAAGGGCGCGGACACTGGAACTTCCTTT. Translating gives CTSSYKGADTGTSF.

This clonotype was seen a handful of times. Given a much more abundant clone one base away, this may be a read error. The V gene is TRBV29-1, the J gene TRBJ2-3; possibly TRBD2 for D (6 bases). V shed 7 bases and J shed 3 bases, with 32 bases lying between them. From germline, CDR1 is SQVTM and CDR2 ANQGSEA. The CDR3 length is 19 residues. The CDR3 sequence is CSGRLRSSERGWVTDTQYF. CDR3 bases: TGCAGCGGCCGACTGAGGTCTAGCGAGAGGGGTTGGGTAACAGATACGCAGTATTTT.

To note about this clonotype: A clone one base away is much larger, so this may be a read error. V usage is TRBV20-1 and J usage is TRBJ2-7; 7 bases align to TRBD1. The CDR3 consists of 12 residues. The J segment lost 9 bases and the V segment lost 4 bases, leaving 9 bases of the junction unmatched. The germline gives CDR1 DFQATT, CDR2 SNEGSKA (reference sequence). The CDR3 DNA is TGCAGTGCTAAGGAGGACAGGATCGGGCAGTACTTC. This gives the protein CSAKEDRIGQYF.

Concerning this clonotype itself: At one of its ends the junction is not consistent with the germline gene, which may arise from a read error. V is TRBV11-2 and J is TRBJ2-7, with D hard to call. This CDR3 comprises 14 residues. Germline V gene sequence: CDR1 SGHAT, CDR2 FQNNGV. Written as DNA, the CDR3 is TGTGCCAGCAGCCGCCCGGTCGGTTCTTACGACCAGTACTTC. Translating it yields CASSRPVGSYDQYF.

About this clonotype itself: The CDR3 does not close with the conserved phenylalanine or tryptophan, likely indicating a read error. The rearrangement links TRBV29-1 to TRBJ2-3; 7 bases line up with TRBD1. The length of the CDR3 is 20 residues. Germline CDR1 and CDR2: SQVTM and ANQGSEA. V lost 7 bases, J lost 3 bases, and 28 bases stayed unmatched. CDR3 protein: CSARQGVCTRGLIRTDTQYL. The CDR3 DNA is TGCAGCGCGAGACAGGGAGTGTGCACCAGAGGTTTGATCAGAACAGATACGCAGTATTTG.

With respect to this clonotype: The junction departs from the called germline gene at one end, perhaps through a read error. This chain uses TRBV12-3 or TRBV12-4 with TRBJ2-3; D is unresolved. The CDR3 runs to 14 residues. The CDR3 loop is CASSAIATPDTQYF. The CDR3 DNA is TGTGCCAGCAGCGCGATTGCCACCCCAGATACACAGTATTTT.

On this clonotype itself: The germline gene is not matched at one end of the junction; a read error may be the cause. CDR3 in amino acids: CACSGEYFAGELFF. DNA of the CDR3: TGTGCCTGCAGTGGAGAGTATTTCGCCGGGGAGCTTTTTTTT. The V gene is TRBV14, the J gene TRBJ2-2; tentatively, D is TRBD2 (5 bases). Per germline, CDR1 SGHDN and CDR2 FVKESK. The CDR3 contains 14 residues. The variable domain in full, completed from reference TRBV14 and TRBJ2-2, reads EAGVTQFPSHSVIEKGQTVTLRCDPISGHDNLYWYRRVMGKEIKFLLHFVKESKQDESGMPNNRFLAERTGGTYSTLKVQPAELEDSGVYFCACSGEYFAGELFFGEGSRLTVL.

With respect to this clonotype: Sequence at one end of the junction differs from germline and may be a read error. This rearrangement joins TRBV13 to TRBJ1-2; D call uncertain. CDR3 size: 16 residues. Per the germline V gene, CDR1 is PRHDT and CDR2 is FYEKMQ (reference sequence). This chain's CDR3 is CASSLGPRRAGNGHTF. The CDR3 DNA follows: TGTGCCAGCAGCTTAGGACCTAGGAGGGCCGGAAATGGCCACACCTTC.

Concerning this clonotype: At one of its ends the junction is not consistent with the germline gene, which may arise from a read error. This chain connects TRBV2 to TRBJ1-3; 8 bases are a match to TRBD1. The V gene's germline CDR1 is SNHLY and CDR2 FYNNEI. The CDR3 covers 15 residues. In nucleotides, the CDR3 is TGTGCCGGCAGACGGACAGGGCTGAGAGGAAACACCATATATTTT. It specifies CAGRRTGLRGNTIYF.

As to this clonotype: One junction end disagrees with the germline gene, perhaps due to a read error. The gene calls are TRBV28 and TRBJ2-7; the D gene is possibly TRBD2 (5 bases). The CDR3 has 15 amino acids. Germline V CDR1 and CDR2: MDHEN, SYDVKM. The CDR3 region is CASSLPLPGLRGKHF. The CDR3 DNA reads TGTGCCAGCAGTTTACCTCTACCTGGACTCCGAGGGAAGCACTTC.

In its sample, this clonotype was seen once. The J gene is TRBJ1-1, the V gene TRBV29-1; D might be TRBD1 (5 bases). The CDR3 length is 9 residues. Germline values: CDR1 SQVTM, CDR2 ANQGSEA. The V end was cut by 8 bases, the J end by 11 bases, with 12 bases between. The CDR3 DNA reads TGCAGCAGCAGGGATTACGCTTTCTTT. Its translation is CSSRDYAFF.

The V and J genes are TRBV6-5 and TRBJ2-1; the D call may be TRBD1 or TRBD2 (5 bases each). The CDR3 runs to 16 residues. Trimming pared 4 bases from V and 16 bases from J, leaving 29 bases between. Germline CDR1 and CDR2: MNHEY and SVGAGI. The CDR3 region has the DNA TGTGCCAGCAGTTTTCGAGGGGAGTTCTCCTACAATGTGCAATTCTTC. This codes for CASSFRGEFSYNVQFF.

This rearrangement joins TRBV20-1 to TRBJ2-2, with 11 bases identical to TRBD2. The CDR3 is made up of 20 amino acids. From germline, CDR1 is DFQATT and CDR2 SNEGSKA (reference sequence). For the CDR3, the DNA is TGCGGTGTCAGAGAGTCGGCTAGCGGGGGGCCCGAGCGAATAACCGGGGAGCTGTTTTTT. This gives the protein CGVRESASGGPERITGELFF.

On this clonotype: The CDR3 does not end in the conserved phenylalanine or tryptophan, so this is likely a read error. The DNA for the CDR3 is TGTGCCAGCAGCTTGCCGAGCACAGGTACGCAGTATCTT. It translates to CASSLPSTGTQYL. The V gene is TRBV5-4, the J gene TRBJ2-3, with TRBD1 as a possible D gene (5 bases). The CDR3 runs 13 residues. From germline, CDR1 is SGHNT and CDR2 YYREEE (reference sequence).

As to this clonotype: A read error may be the cause here, since a much bigger clone is one base away. The CDR3 loop reads CAISDGGGHTDTQYF. DNA of the CDR3: TGTGCCATCAGTGATGGTGGCGGACACACAGATACGCAGTATTTT. V usage is TRBV10-3 and J usage is TRBJ2-3; weak D call: TRBD1 (5 bases). Between the trimmed V and J ends, which lost 3 bases and 2 bases, there was a span of 12 bases. The CDR3 runs 15 residues. Germline V lookup: CDR1 ENHRY, CDR2 SYGVKD.

This clonotype came up many times. V is TRBV5-4 and J is TRBJ2-3; D may be TRBD1 or TRBD2 (5 bases each). Germline CDR1 SGHNT, CDR2 YYREEE (reference sequence). V lost 5 bases and J 2 bases, leaving 9 bases between the germline ends. The CDR3 has 13 amino acids. This chain's CDR3 is CASRFGTTDTQYF. For the CDR3, the DNA is TGTGCCAGCAGGTTCGGGACCACAGATACGCAGTATTTT.

This clonotype was detected ten times or more. With a much larger clone just one base away, this may be a read error. The CDR3 end shows no conserved phenylalanine or tryptophan, and so a read error is likely. The chain joins TRBV11-2 to TRBJ2-7; 8 nucleotides align to TRBD1. This CDR3 comprises 13 residues. J gave up 2 bases and V 5 bases, and 2 bases lay outside the gene matches. In germline, CDR1 is SGHAT, CDR2 FQNNGV. CDR3 nucleotide sequence: TGTGCCAGCAGCAGGACAGGGCCCTACGAGCAGTACCTC. It specifies CASSRTGPYEQYL.